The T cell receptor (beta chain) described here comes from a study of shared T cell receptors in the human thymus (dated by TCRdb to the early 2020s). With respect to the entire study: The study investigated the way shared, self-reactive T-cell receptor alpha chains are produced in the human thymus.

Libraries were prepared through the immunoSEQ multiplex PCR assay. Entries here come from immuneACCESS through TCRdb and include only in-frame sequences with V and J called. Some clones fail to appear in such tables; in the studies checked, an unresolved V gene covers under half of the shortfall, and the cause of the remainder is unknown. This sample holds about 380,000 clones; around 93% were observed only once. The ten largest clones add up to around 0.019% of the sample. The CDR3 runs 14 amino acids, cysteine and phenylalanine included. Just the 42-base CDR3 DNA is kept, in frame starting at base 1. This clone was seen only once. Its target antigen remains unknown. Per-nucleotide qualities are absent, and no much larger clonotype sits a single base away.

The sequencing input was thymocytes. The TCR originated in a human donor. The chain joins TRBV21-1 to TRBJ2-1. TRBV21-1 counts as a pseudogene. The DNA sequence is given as TGTGCCAGCAGCAAAGATAGGACGGCTTGGGAGCAGTTCTTC. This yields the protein CASSKDRTAWEQFF.